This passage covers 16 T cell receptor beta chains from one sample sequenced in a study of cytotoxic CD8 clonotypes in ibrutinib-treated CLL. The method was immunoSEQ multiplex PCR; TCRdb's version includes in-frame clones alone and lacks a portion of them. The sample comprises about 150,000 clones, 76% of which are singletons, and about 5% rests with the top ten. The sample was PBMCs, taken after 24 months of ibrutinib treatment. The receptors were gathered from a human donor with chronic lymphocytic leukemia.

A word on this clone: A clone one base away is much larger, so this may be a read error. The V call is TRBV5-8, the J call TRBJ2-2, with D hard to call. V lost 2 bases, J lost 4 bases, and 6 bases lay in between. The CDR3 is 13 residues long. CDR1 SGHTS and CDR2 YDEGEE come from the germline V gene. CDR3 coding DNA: TGTGCCAGCAGCTTTCAGGTCACCGGGGAGCTGTTTTTT. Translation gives CASSFQVTGELFF.

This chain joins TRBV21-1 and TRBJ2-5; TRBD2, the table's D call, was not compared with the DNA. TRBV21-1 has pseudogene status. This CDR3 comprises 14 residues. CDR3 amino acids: CASSKETAQETQYF. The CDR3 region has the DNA TGTGCCAGCAGCAAAGAAACTGCTCAAGAGACCCAGTACTTC.

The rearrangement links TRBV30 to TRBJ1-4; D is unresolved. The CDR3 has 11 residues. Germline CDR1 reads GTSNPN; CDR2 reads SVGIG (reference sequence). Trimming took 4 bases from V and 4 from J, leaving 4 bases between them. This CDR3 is CAWTGNEKLFF. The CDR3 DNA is TGTGCCTGGACGGGTAATGAAAAACTGTTTTTT.

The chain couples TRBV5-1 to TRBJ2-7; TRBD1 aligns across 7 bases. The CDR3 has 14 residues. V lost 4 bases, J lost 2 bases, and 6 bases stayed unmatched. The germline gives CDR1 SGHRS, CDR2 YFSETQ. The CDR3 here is CASSREGQTYEQYF. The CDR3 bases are TGCGCCAGCAGCCGAGAGGGACAGACCTACGAGCAGTACTTC.

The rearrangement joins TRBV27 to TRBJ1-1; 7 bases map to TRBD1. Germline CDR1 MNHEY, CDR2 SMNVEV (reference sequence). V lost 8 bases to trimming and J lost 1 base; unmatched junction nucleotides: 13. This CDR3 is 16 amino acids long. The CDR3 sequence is CASSRGGLPTNTEAFF. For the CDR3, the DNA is TGTGCCAGCTCCCGAGGGGGCCTACCCACGAACACTGAAGCTTTCTTT.

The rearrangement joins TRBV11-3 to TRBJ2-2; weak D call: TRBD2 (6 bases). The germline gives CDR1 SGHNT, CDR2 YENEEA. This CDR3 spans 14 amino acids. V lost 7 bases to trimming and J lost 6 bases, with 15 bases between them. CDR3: CASKPGTGAGELFF. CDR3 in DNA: TGTGCCAGCAAGCCGGGCACGGGGGCCGGGGAGCTGTTTTTT.

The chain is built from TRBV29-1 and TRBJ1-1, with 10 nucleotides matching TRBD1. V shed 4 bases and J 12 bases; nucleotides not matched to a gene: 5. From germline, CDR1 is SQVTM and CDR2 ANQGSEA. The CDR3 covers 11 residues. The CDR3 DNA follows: TGCAGCGTTGCTGCGGGACAGGGGACTTTCTTT. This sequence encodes CSVAAGQGTFF.

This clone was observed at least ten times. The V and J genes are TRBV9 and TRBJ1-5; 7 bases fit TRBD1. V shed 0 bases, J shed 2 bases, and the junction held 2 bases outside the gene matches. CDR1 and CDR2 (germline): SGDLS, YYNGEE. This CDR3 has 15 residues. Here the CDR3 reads CASSVGQGGNQPQHF. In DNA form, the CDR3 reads TGTGCCAGCAGCGTAGGGCAGGGGGGCAATCAGCCCCAGCATTTT.

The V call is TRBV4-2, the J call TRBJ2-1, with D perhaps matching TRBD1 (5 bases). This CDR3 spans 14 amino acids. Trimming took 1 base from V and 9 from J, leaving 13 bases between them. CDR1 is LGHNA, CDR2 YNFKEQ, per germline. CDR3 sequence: CASSQGQGGAEQFF. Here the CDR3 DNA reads TGTGCCAGCAGCCAAGGCCAAGGTGGGGCTGAGCAGTTCTTC.

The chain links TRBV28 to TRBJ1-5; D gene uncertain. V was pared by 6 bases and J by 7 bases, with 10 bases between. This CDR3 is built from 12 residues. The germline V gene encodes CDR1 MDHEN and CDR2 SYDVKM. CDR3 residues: CASSFPYQPQHF. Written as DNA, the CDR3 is TGTGCCAGCAGCTTCCCCTACCAGCCCCAGCATTTT.

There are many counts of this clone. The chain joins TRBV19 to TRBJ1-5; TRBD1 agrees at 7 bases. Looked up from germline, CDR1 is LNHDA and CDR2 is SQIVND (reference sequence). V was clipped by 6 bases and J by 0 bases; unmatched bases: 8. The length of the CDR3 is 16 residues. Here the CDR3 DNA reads TGTGCCAGTAGCGAGGGGGCGGCCTATAGCAATCAGCCCCAGCATTTT. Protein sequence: CASSEGAAYSNQPQHF.

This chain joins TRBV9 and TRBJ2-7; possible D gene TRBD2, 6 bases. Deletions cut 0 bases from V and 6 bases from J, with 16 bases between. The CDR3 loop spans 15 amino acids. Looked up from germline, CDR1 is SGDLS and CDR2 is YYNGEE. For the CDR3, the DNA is TGTGCCAGCAGCGTAGGGTTTAGTGGGGGAGGCGAGCAGTACTTC. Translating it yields CASSVGFSGGGEQYF. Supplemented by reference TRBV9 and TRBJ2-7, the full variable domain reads DSGVTQTPKHLITATGQRVTLRCSPRSGDLSVYWYQQSLDQGLQFLIQYYNGEERAKGNILERFSAQQFPDLHSELNLSSLELGDSALYFCASSVGFSGGGEQYFGPGTRLTVT.

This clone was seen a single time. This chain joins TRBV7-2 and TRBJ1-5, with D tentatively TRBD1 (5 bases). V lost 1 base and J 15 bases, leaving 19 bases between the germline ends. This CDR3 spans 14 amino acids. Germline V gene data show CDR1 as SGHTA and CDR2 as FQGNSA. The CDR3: CASSLGGGWGPWHF. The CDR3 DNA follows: TGTGCCAGCAGCTTAGGGGGAGGGTGGGGCCCATGGCATTTT.

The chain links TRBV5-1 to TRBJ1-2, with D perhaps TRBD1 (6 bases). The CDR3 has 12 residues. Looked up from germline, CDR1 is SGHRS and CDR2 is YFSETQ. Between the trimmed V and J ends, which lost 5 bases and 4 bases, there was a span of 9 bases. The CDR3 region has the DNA TGCGCCAGCAGTCTGGACAGCTATGGCTACACCTTC. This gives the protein CASSLDSYGYTF. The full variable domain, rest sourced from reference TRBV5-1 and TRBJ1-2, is KAGVTQTPRYLIKTRGQQVTLSCSPISGHRSVSWYQQTPGQGLQFLFEYFSETQRNKGNFPGRFSGRQFSNSRSEMNVSTLELGDSALYLCASSLDSYGYTFGSGTRLTVV.

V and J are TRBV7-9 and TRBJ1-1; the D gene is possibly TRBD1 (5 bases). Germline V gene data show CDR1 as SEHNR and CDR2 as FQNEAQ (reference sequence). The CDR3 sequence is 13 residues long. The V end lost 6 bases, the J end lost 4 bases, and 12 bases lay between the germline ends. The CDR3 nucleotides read TGTGCCAGCAGGCCTAGCGGGGGCACTGAAGCTTTCTTT. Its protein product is CASRPSGGTEAFF.

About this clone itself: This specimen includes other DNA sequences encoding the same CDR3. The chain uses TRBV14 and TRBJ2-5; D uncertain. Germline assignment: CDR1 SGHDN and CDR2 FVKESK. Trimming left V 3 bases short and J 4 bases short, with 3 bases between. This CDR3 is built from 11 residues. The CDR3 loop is CASSQAETQYF. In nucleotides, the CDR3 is TGTGCCAGCAGCCAGGCAGAGACCCAGTACTTC.